These T cell receptor beta chains were read from a single sample in a study of T cell changes during pregnancy in multiple sclerosis. Assay used: immunoSEQ multiplex PCR; TCRdb lists only in-frame clones, some missing. The sample holds about 100,000 clones, around 92% seen once. The material was peripheral blood, obtained after pregnancy. The receptors originated from a female donor with multiple sclerosis, enrolled in a pregnancy study. Each CDR3 is given with its conserved first and last residue. D genes are given only for firm matches. Clone size is stated in some rows and not others, as once, few, many or a class when expanded.

d_call: .; clone_size: .; j_call: TRBJ1-1; v_call: TRBV6-1; cdr3_aa: CASSSQWNTEAFF; cdr3_nt: TGTGCCAGCAGTAGTCAGTGGAACACTGAAGCTTTCTTT
d_call: TRBD2; clone_size: .; j_call: TRBJ2-3; v_call: TRBV6-5; cdr3_aa: CASSYSKREWTDTQYF; cdr3_nt: TGTGCCAGCAGTTACTCGAAGCGGGAGTGGACAGATACGCAGTATTTT
d_call: .; clone_size: .; j_call: TRBJ2-7; v_call: TRBV6-5; cdr3_aa: CASSTRGTFSYEQYF; cdr3_nt: TGTGCCAGCAGTACTCGGGGGACTTTCTCCTACGAGCAGTACTTC
d_call: TRBD1; clone_size: .; j_call: TRBJ1-1; v_call: TRBV19; cdr3_aa: CASSRQGNTEAFF; cdr3_nt: TGTGCCAGTAGTAGACAGGGCAATACTGAAGCTTTCTTT
d_call: TRBD1; clone_size: .; j_call: TRBJ1-6; v_call: TRBV7-9; cdr3_aa: CASSNVGQGSSPLHF; cdr3_nt: TGTGCCAGCAGCAATGTGGGACAGGGCTCTTCACCCCTCCACTTT
d_call: .; clone_size: once; j_call: TRBJ2-7; v_call: TRBV6-5; cdr3_aa: CASRSGGTYEQYF; cdr3_nt: TGTGCCAGCAGGAGCGGAGGTACCTACGAGCAGTACTTC
d_call: TRBD2; clone_size: .; j_call: TRBJ2-7; v_call: TRBV19; cdr3_aa: CASGGGQYREQYF; cdr3_nt: TGTGCCAGCGGCGGGGGGCAGTACCGCGAGCAGTACTTC
d_call: TRBD1; clone_size: .; j_call: TRBJ1-1; v_call: TRBV2; cdr3_aa: CASRDRGGDTEAFF; cdr3_nt: TGTGCCAGCAGGGACAGGGGAGGCGACACTGAAGCTTTCTTT
d_call: .; clone_size: .; j_call: TRBJ1-2; v_call: TRBV27; cdr3_aa: CASSFSQPTRATNYGYTF; cdr3_nt: TGTGCCAGCAGTTTCTCCCAACCCACCAGGGCTACTAACTATGGCTACACCTTC
d_call: .; clone_size: once; j_call: TRBJ1-2; v_call: TRBV5-1; cdr3_aa: CASSLLQGTGGYTF; cdr3_nt: TGCGCCAGCAGCTTGTTGCAGGGCACTGGCGGCTACACCTTC
d_call: TRBD1; clone_size: .; j_call: TRBJ1-4; v_call: TRBV28; cdr3_aa: CASTPTGGDEKLFF; cdr3_nt: TGTGCCAGCACCCCGACAGGGGGCGATGAAAAACTGTTTTTT
d_call: TRBD2; clone_size: .; j_call: TRBJ2-3; v_call: TRBV7-6; cdr3_aa: CASSPRTSGSTDTQYF; cdr3_nt: TGTGCCAGCAGCCCCCGGACTAGCGGGAGCACAGATACGCAGTATTTT
d_call: .; clone_size: .; j_call: TRBJ2-3; v_call: TRBV18; cdr3_aa: CASSPPGGWDTQYF; cdr3_nt: TGTGCCAGCTCACCTCCCGGGGGATGGGATACGCAGTATTTT
d_call: .; clone_size: .; j_call: TRBJ1-5; v_call: TRBV6-1; cdr3_aa: CASRMWAGQPQHF; cdr3_nt: TGTGCCAGCAGGATGTGGGCGGGTCAGCCCCAGCATTTT
d_call: .; clone_size: .; j_call: TRBJ2-7; v_call: TRBV6-1; cdr3_aa: CASSEHGDGDFYEQYF; cdr3_nt: TGTGCCAGCAGTGAACACGGGGATGGAGATTTCTACGAGCAGTACTTC
d_call: .; clone_size: .; j_call: TRBJ2-7; v_call: TRBV12-5; cdr3_aa: CASGLVQAGRPEQYF; cdr3_nt: TGTGCTAGTGGTTTGGTACAGGCGGGGAGGCCCGAGCAGTACTTC
d_call: .; clone_size: .; j_call: TRBJ2-7; v_call: TRBV15; cdr3_aa: CATSVKGAYEQYF; cdr3_nt: TGTGCCACCAGCGTAAAAGGGGCCTACGAGCAGTACTTC
d_call: TRBD1; clone_size: .; j_call: TRBJ1-4; v_call: TRBV2; cdr3_aa: CASSATGARGEKLFF; cdr3_nt: TGTGCCAGCAGTGCCACAGGGGCGAGGGGTGAAAAACTGTTTTTT
d_call: TRBD2; clone_size: .; j_call: TRBJ2-1; v_call: TRBV2; cdr3_aa: CASSSFPLAAVDNEQFF; cdr3_nt: TGTGCCAGCAGTTCCTTTCCTCTAGCGGCTGTTGACAATGAGCAGTTCTTC
d_call: .; clone_size: .; j_call: TRBJ2-7; v_call: TRBV28; cdr3_aa: CASSLTVYEQYF; cdr3_nt: TGTGCCAGCAGTTTAACGGTTTACGAGCAGTACTTC
d_call: .; clone_size: .; j_call: TRBJ2-1; v_call: TRBV11-2; cdr3_aa: CASSQRLWNEQFF; cdr3_nt: TGTGCCAGCAGCCAAAGACTCTGGAATGAGCAGTTCTTC
d_call: .; clone_size: .; j_call: TRBJ2-3; v_call: TRBV5-1; cdr3_aa: CASSPGQPSTDTQYF; cdr3_nt: TGCGCCAGCAGCCCCGGACAGCCCAGCACAGATACGCAGTATTTT
d_call: TRBD1; clone_size: .; j_call: TRBJ2-1; v_call: TRBV4-3; cdr3_aa: CASSQDLTGGGEQFF; cdr3_nt: TGCGCCAGCAGCCAAGATTTGACAGGGGGCGGTGAGCAGTTCTTC
d_call: .; clone_size: few; j_call: TRBJ1-6; v_call: TRBV5-6; cdr3_aa: CASSLGGRSPLHF; cdr3_nt: TGTGCCAGCAGCTTGGGCGGGAGGTCACCCCTCCACTTT
d_call: .; clone_size: .; j_call: TRBJ1-4; v_call: TRBV5-1; cdr3_aa: CASSNSRSEKLFF; cdr3_nt: TGCGCCAGCAGCAACAGCCGAAGTGAAAAACTGTTTTTT
d_call: TRBD1; clone_size: .; j_call: TRBJ1-2; v_call: TRBV5-1; cdr3_aa: CASSSAGTATTNYGYTF; cdr3_nt: TGCGCCAGCAGCTCCGCCGGGACAGCGACGACTAACTATGGCTACACCTTC
d_call: .; clone_size: once; j_call: TRBJ2-3; v_call: TRBV9; cdr3_aa: CASSERQISTDTQYF; cdr3_nt: TGTGCCAGCAGCGAGCGACAGATCAGCACAGATACGCAGTATTTT
d_call: .; clone_size: .; j_call: TRBJ1-2; v_call: TRBV9; cdr3_aa: CASSVGQGSYGYTF; cdr3_nt: TGTGCCAGCAGCGTAGGCCAGGGATCGTATGGCTACACCTTC
d_call: TRBD2; clone_size: .; j_call: TRBJ2-5; v_call: TRBV5-1; cdr3_aa: CASSEGLAGGGTQYF; cdr3_nt: TGCGCCAGCAGCGAAGGACTAGCGGGTGGGGGGACCCAGTACTTC
d_call: TRBD1; clone_size: .; j_call: TRBJ1-3; v_call: TRBV6-5; cdr3_aa: CASSYGTGGIGNTIYF; cdr3_nt: TGTGCCAGCAGTTACGGGACAGGGGGCATTGGAAACACCATATATTTT
d_call: .; clone_size: .; j_call: TRBJ2-2; v_call: TRBV11-2; cdr3_aa: CASSFSSVNTGELFF; cdr3_nt: TGTGCCAGCAGCTTTAGTTCGGTAAACACCGGGGAGCTGTTTTTT
d_call: .; clone_size: once; j_call: TRBJ1-3; v_call: TRBV10-3; cdr3_aa: CAISESAVGNTIYF; cdr3_nt: TGTGCCATCAGTGAGTCGGCAGTTGGAAACACCATATATTTT
d_call: TRBD1; clone_size: .; j_call: TRBJ2-5; v_call: TRBV19; cdr3_aa: CASSVPGQHQETQYF; cdr3_nt: TGTGCCAGTAGTGTACCGGGACAGCACCAAGAGACCCAGTACTTC
d_call: .; clone_size: .; j_call: TRBJ2-5; v_call: TRBV10-3; cdr3_aa: CAISDGVQETQYF; cdr3_nt: TGTGCCATCAGTGACGGAGTCCAAGAGACCCAGTACTTC
d_call: TRBD2; clone_size: .; j_call: TRBJ2-1; v_call: TRBV5-6; cdr3_aa: CASSLLAGLKDEQFF; cdr3_nt: TGTGCCAGCAGCTTACTAGCGGGGCTCAAGGATGAGCAGTTCTTC
d_call: .; clone_size: .; j_call: TRBJ2-5; v_call: TRBV5-6; cdr3_aa: CASSAGPGETQYF; cdr3_nt: TGTGCCAGCAGCGCGGGACCTGGGGAGACCCAGTACTTC
d_call: .; clone_size: .; j_call: TRBJ2-2; v_call: TRBV2; cdr3_aa: CASSATTLNTGELFF; cdr3_nt: TGTGCCAGCAGTGCCACGACTTTAAACACCGGGGAGCTGTTTTTT
d_call: TRBD1; clone_size: .; j_call: TRBJ1-2; v_call: TRBV23-1; cdr3_aa: CASSPRTGRVSEGYTF; cdr3_nt: TGCGCCAGCAGCCCTAGGACAGGCAGAGTATCGGAGGGCTACACCTTC
d_call: .; clone_size: .; j_call: TRBJ2-3; v_call: TRBV9; cdr3_aa: CASSPSGGSTDTQYF; cdr3_nt: TGTGCCAGCAGCCCCAGCGGAGGGTCCACAGATACGCAGTATTTT
d_call: .; clone_size: few; j_call: TRBJ1-1; v_call: TRBV29-1; cdr3_aa: CSVQGMNTEAFF; cdr3_nt: TGCAGCGTTCAGGGGATGAACACTGAAGCTTTCTTT
d_call: .; clone_size: .; j_call: TRBJ2-7; v_call: TRBV7-2; cdr3_aa: CASSLRYEQYF; cdr3_nt: TGTGCCAGCAGCTTGAGGTACGAGCAGTACTTC
d_call: TRBD2; clone_size: few; j_call: TRBJ2-1; v_call: TRBV7-8; cdr3_aa: CASSQTSGRVNEQFF; cdr3_nt: TGTGCCAGCAGCCAGACTAGCGGGAGGGTAAATGAGCAGTTCTTC
d_call: TRBD1; clone_size: .; j_call: TRBJ2-2; v_call: TRBV5-6; cdr3_aa: CASSDQGAAGELFF; cdr3_nt: TGTGCCAGCAGTGACCAGGGGGCCGCCGGGGAGCTGTTTTTT
d_call: .; clone_size: .; j_call: TRBJ2-2; v_call: TRBV21-1; cdr3_aa: CASSKIGDRGHTGELFF; cdr3_nt: TGTGCCAGCAGCAAAATCGGGGACAGGGGGCATACCGGGGAGCTGTTTTTT
d_call: TRBD2; clone_size: .; j_call: TRBJ2-5; v_call: TRBV9; cdr3_aa: CASSVSSGGNQETQYF; cdr3_nt: TGTGCCAGCAGCGTGTCTAGCGGGGGGAACCAAGAGACCCAGTACTTC
d_call: .; clone_size: once; j_call: TRBJ1-6; v_call: TRBV12-5; cdr3_aa: CASGLGGQRSSYNSPLHF; cdr3_nt: TGTGCTAGTGGTTTGGGCGGACAGAGAAGCTCCTATAATTCACCCCTCCACTTT
d_call: .; clone_size: .; j_call: TRBJ2-1; v_call: TRBV4-2; cdr3_aa: CASSQDRGSNEQFF; cdr3_nt: TGTGCCAGCAGCCAAGATAGGGGTAGCAATGAGCAGTTCTTC
d_call: TRBD2; clone_size: .; j_call: TRBJ2-7; v_call: TRBV5-4; cdr3_aa: CASTASGRPYEQYF; cdr3_nt: TGTGCCAGCACCGCTAGCGGGCGACCCTACGAGCAGTACTTC